This T cell receptor (beta chain) was profiled in a study of neoadjuvant anti-PD-1 for oral cavity cancer. Trimming took 4 bases from V and 2 from J, leaving 9 bases between them. CDR1 MNHEY and CDR2 SMNVEV come from the germline V gene (reference sequence). The CDR3 has 13 residues. Study-level findings and limits: Larger post-treatment preexisting tumor clones tracked with greater tumor shrinkage.

Data came from immunoSEQ multiplex PCR; TCRdb stores just in-frame clones and leaves some out. The data show some 6,000 clones, with 50% to 60% seen just once and about 8% held by the top ten. This clone was recorded once. Antigen specificity is unknown. These newly diagnosed stage II-IVA oral cavity squamous cell carcinoma patients had no prior systemic or radiation treatment. The rearrangement joins TRBV27 to TRBJ2-7; D perhaps matches TRBD1 (5 bases). This clonotype was sampled from a person aged 35 to 85 with oral cavity squamous cell carcinoma. The sequencing here drew on tumor tissue, taken before nivolumab (anti-PD-1) treatment. The CDR3 DNA reads as TGTGCCAGCAGTTCGCGACAGACCTACGAGCAGTACTTC. Its translation is CASSSRQTYEQYF.